These T cell receptor beta chains were read from a single sample in a study of CD8 T cells in Susac syndrome. TCRdb re-called the immunoSEQ multiplex PCR reads through MiXCR, storing one row per CDR3 protein. Among about 210,000 distinct CDR3 sequences, 95% were seen once, and the ten largest hold 0.08% to 0.095%. Source material: CD4+ T cells from PBMCs. These receptors were collected from a human donor with multiple sclerosis. The CDR3 runs from the conserved cysteine through the conserved F or W. D genes are given only for firm matches. Some rows have no size entry. The others give once, few or many, or a class for an expanded clone.

v_call,d_call,j_call,clone_size,cdr3_aa,cdr3_nt
TRBV6-1,-,TRBJ1-1,-,CASIRKQTNTEAFF,TGTGCCAGCATCCGGAAACAAACGAACACTGAAGCTTTCTTT
TRBV12-3/TRBV12-4,-,TRBJ2-1,-,CASIRGRGEQFF,TGTGCCAGCATAAGGGGTCGAGGTGAGCAGTTCTTC
TRBV5-6,TRBD1,TRBJ2-1,-,CASSRTQGAYNEQFF,TGTGCCAGCAGCCGAACTCAGGGGGCATACAATGAGCAGTTCTTC
TRBV5-6,-,TRBJ2-2,-,CASSLEFSGAFGGELFF,TGTGCCAGCAGCTTGGAATTTTCAGGGGCCTTCGGCGGGGAGCTGTTTTTT
TRBV18,TRBD1,TRBJ1-2,-,CASSPDRDSYGYTF,TGTGCCAGCTCACCGGACAGGGATTCGTATGGCTACACCTTC
TRBV29-1,TRBD1,TRBJ2-1,-,CSVRGQGSYNEQFF,TGCAGCGTCCGGGGACAGGGATCCTACAATGAGCAGTTCTTC
TRBV7-8,TRBD1,TRBJ2-2,-,CASSLAQGAWSGGELFF,TGTGCCAGCAGCCTAGCCCAGGGGGCTTGGAGTGGCGGGGAGCTGTTTTTT
TRBV29-1,-,TRBJ2-6,-,CSVPGSGANVLTF,TGCAGCGTTCCAGGTTCTGGGGCCAACGTCCTGACTTTC
TRBV28,TRBD2,TRBJ2-3,-,CASGKVAGLGDTQYF,TGTGCCAGCGGAAAGGTAGCGGGGCTCGGGGATACGCAGTATTTT
TRBV11-2,-,TRBJ2-3,-,CASSPRLVGSADTQYF,TGTGCCAGCAGCCCACGACTGGTAGGGAGTGCAGATACGCAGTATTTT
TRBV10-2,TRBD1,TRBJ1-1,-,CASRDSRGWNTEAFF,TGCGCCAGTCGGGACAGTCGGGGGTGGAACACTGAAGCTTTCTTT
TRBV9,-,TRBJ1-2,-,CASSVGRTANYGYTF,TGTGCCAGCAGCGTAGGCAGGACAGCTAACTATGGCTACACCTTC
TRBV29-1,-,TRBJ1-3,-,CSVDALSGNTIYF,TGCAGCGTTGACGCCCTCTCTGGAAACACCATATATTTT
TRBV27,-,TRBJ2-5,-,CASSMRDRETQYF,TGTGCCAGCAGTATGCGGGACCGGGAGACCCAGTACTTC
TRBV9,-,TRBJ2-2,-,CASSEGGLRGTGELFF,TGTGCCAGCAGCGAAGGGGGGTTGAGAGGGACCGGGGAGCTGTTTTTT
TRBV11-1,-,TRBJ2-5,-,CASTRPDQETQYF,TGTGCCAGCACCCGGCCAGACCAAGAGACCCAGTACTTC
TRBV18,-,TRBJ2-7,-,CASSPLPGRVSGNEQYF,TGTGCCAGCTCACCTTTGCCGGGACGTGTGAGTGGGAACGAGCAGTACTTC
TRBV3-1,TRBD1,TRBJ2-1,-,CASSLHPGQGPGDNEQFF,TGTGCCAGCAGCCTCCACCCGGGACAGGGGCCAGGGGACAATGAGCAGTTCTTC
TRBV24-1,-,TRBJ2-2,-,CATSEYPNTGELFF,TGTGCCACCAGTGAATACCCGAACACCGGGGAGCTGTTTTTT
TRBV5-6,-,TRBJ2-3,-,CASSRDLASRRDTQYF,TGTGCCAGCAGCCGGGACCTAGCTTCCCGTCGGGATACGCAGTATTTT
TRBV20-1,TRBD1,TRBJ1-1,few,CSADGTVNTEAFF,TGCAGTGCCGACGGGACAGTTAACACTGAAGCTTTCTTT
TRBV12-3/TRBV12-4,TRBD2,TRBJ2-1,-,CASSFASGWTEQFF,TGTGCCAGCAGTTTCGCTAGCGGGTGGACCGAGCAGTTCTTC
TRBV5-4,-,TRBJ2-3,-,CASSSEGAVDTQYF,TGTGCCAGCAGCTCGGAGGGAGCGGTCGATACGCAGTATTTT
TRBV5-1,TRBD1,TRBJ1-4,-,CASSFGQGFEKLFF,TGCGCCAGCAGCTTCGGACAGGGTTTTGAAAAACTGTTTTTT
TRBV20-1,-,TRBJ1-2,-,CSASSMRSGVGYGYTF,TGCAGTGCTAGTTCAATGAGATCCGGGGTGGGCTATGGCTACACCTTC
TRBV4-2,-,TRBJ1-6,-,CASSQEGRGNSPLHF,TGTGCCAGCAGCCAAGAAGGCAGGGGTAATTCACCCCTCCACTTT
TRBV5-6,TRBD2,TRBJ2-1,-,CASSFWLAGHNEQFF,TGTGCCAGCAGCTTTTGGCTAGCGGGCCACAATGAGCAGTTCTTC
TRBV18,-,TRBJ2-4,-,CASSPLPPPKNIQYF,TGTGCCAGCTCACCTCTACCGCCGCCCAAAAACATTCAGTACTTC
TRBV14,-,TRBJ2-1,-,CASSQLTARTHNEQFF,TGTGCCAGCAGCCAATTGACTGCCAGGACCCACAATGAGCAGTTCTTC